The 3 T cell receptor beta chains below all came from one sample that was sequenced in a study of beta chain features in type 1 diabetes (dated by TCRdb to the late 2010s). The method was the immunoSEQ multiplex PCR assay. The entire amount of isolated RNA was reverse transcribed using the High Capacity cDNA Reverse Transcription Kit, so the sequenced TCRB transcripts were expressed ones. This immuneACCESS table, as held by TCRdb, lists in-frame sequences with V and J called but not all clones. Of the missing ones, under half trace to an unresolved V gene in checked studies; the others have no known cause. The sample table shows 330,000 or so clones, and 20% are seen once. Together, the top ten hold approximately 0.046% of the sample. Specimen: naive CD4+ T cells from blood. In the paper's terms, the cell subset or site label means: true naive CD4+ T cells. These receptors came from a woman aged 18-30 years in good health.

This clone came up a few times. The J gene is TRBJ2-3, the V gene TRBV29-1; 7 nucleotides line up with TRBD1. V shed 6 bases and J 2 bases; nucleotides not matched to a gene: 11. The germline CDR1 and CDR2 sequences are SQVTM and ANQGSEA. CDR3 length equals 15 residues. DNA of the CDR3: TGCAGCGTCACGGGACAGACCAACCCCACAGATACGCAGTATTTT. Translated, it gives CSVTGQTNPTDTQYF.

The chain employs TRBV11-2 and TRBJ2-3, with a tentative D call TRBD1 (5 bases). V was pared by 7 bases and J by 6 bases, with 14 bases between. CDR1 is SGHAT and CDR2 is FQNNGV in the germline V gene. The CDR3 spans 13 residues. The CDR3 sequence is CASTWGLGDTQYF. Here the CDR3 DNA reads TGTGCCAGCACCTGGGGCCTCGGGGATACGCAGTATTTT.

J is TRBJ2-3 and V is TRBV9, with TRBD2 matching over 8 bases. Per germline, CDR1 SGDLS and CDR2 YYNGEE. The CDR3 has 16 amino acids. Trimming removed 4 bases from V and 4 bases from J; junction bases left unmatched: 11. The CDR3 reads CASSPPGGGSADTQYF. The CDR3 nucleotides are TGTGCCAGCAGCCCCCCGGGGGGGGGCTCCGCAGATACGCAGTATTTT.